This T cell receptor beta chain originates from a study of cytomegalovirus exposure and HLA in healthy donors. V was cut by 4 bases and J by 1 base, with 16 bases left in between. Germline V CDR1 and CDR2: SGHAT, FQNNGV. This CDR3 spans 16 amino acids. Use of 60 Vbeta and 13 Jbeta primers characterized the PCR. TCRdb's copy holds only in-frame clones and misses some; the assay was immunoSEQ multiplex PCR. The table has about 150,000 clones, about 70% seen once; the top ten hold approximately 2%. Sequencing was performed on PBMCs. The chain is built from TRBV11-2 and TRBJ1-1; D is uncertain. The receptor's source is a woman aged 40 to 50 in good health and CMV-seronegative. In DNA form, the CDR3 reads TGTGCCAGCAGCTCACCTCAAAGACTTCGGAACACTGAAGCTTTCTTT. This codes for CASSSPQRLRNTEAFF.